This TCR beta chain was captured in a study of CD8 T cells in ankylosing spondylitis. TCRdb independently ran MiXCR on the 5' RACE reads; one entry per CDR3 protein. The data hold under 200,000 distinct CDR3 sequences, with 10% to 15% observed a single time. Worth noting for this clonotype: Its matching antigen is unknown. This may arise from a read error, as a much more abundant clone is one base away. No conserved phenylalanine or tryptophan ends this CDR3, so it is likely a read error.

Study observations and caveats: It appeared that ankylosing spondylitis blood was characterized by a TCR beta motif of eight highly homologous variants. In reactive arthritis synovial fluid and blood, some motif variants had been reported before. Disease-associated clones were reportedly significantly overrepresented in matched ankylosing spondylitis synovial fluid. Disease-linked clones had a CD8+ phenotype and relatively low frequency in peripheral blood.

In germline, CDR1 is KGHDR, CDR2 SFDVKD. V was pared by 6 bases and J by 7 bases, with 9 bases between. The CDR3 is made up of 13 amino acids. J is TRBJ1-6 and V is TRBV24-1; D not certain. The source material was blood, either unsorted or a sorted T cell fraction (not recorded which). This TCR came from a female donor with ankylosing spondylitis or in good health (not recorded which). The DNA of the CDR3 is TGTGCCACCAGTCTCACTGGGAATTCACCCCTCCACTCT. Amino acids: CATSLTGNSPLHS.